The rows below give T cell receptor beta chains drawn from one sample of a study of OX40 agonist ivuxolimab in advanced cancers. TCRdb's copy holds only in-frame clones and misses some; the assay was immunoSEQ multiplex PCR. The sample holds over 150,000 clones; roughly 92% are singletons and the top ten take around 0.31%. The sequenced sample was CD4+ or CD8+ T cells sorted from blood, obtained in a trial of the OX40 agonist ivuxolimab. Every receptor here comes from an adult with an advanced solid tumor such as melanoma, head and neck, liver or kidney cancer. Both conserved end residues are part of each CDR3. Each record gives: clone size, V gene, D gene, J gene, CDR3 protein, CDR3 DNA. A D gene is named only where the DNA matches it firmly. A row's size may be missing; if present it is once, few, many or a size class.

>-|TRBV19|-|TRBJ2-5
CASGTLTPETQYF
TGTGCCAGCGGAACTCTAACCCCAGAGACCCAGTACTTC
>-|TRBV5-4|TRBD2|TRBJ2-7
CASSLGVAGASYEQYF
TGTGCCAGCAGCTTGGGGGTAGCGGGAGCGTCCTACGAGCAGTACTTC
>-|TRBV28|-|TRBJ2-7
CASSFEYRTVSYEQYF
TGTGCCAGCAGTTTCGAGTACAGGACTGTATCCTACGAGCAGTACTTC
>once|TRBV18|-|TRBJ2-2
CASSPGQNTGELFF
TGTGCCAGCTCACCAGGACAGAACACCGGGGAGCTGTTTTTT
>-|TRBV6-5|-|TRBJ1-2
CASTDSGTLYGYTF
TGTGCCAGCACCGATTCCGGGACCCTCTATGGCTACACCTTC
>-|TRBV19|-|TRBJ1-3
CASSIELSSSGNTIYF
TGTGCCAGTAGTATAGAACTCTCCAGCTCTGGAAACACCATATATTTT
>-|TRBV2|TRBD1|TRBJ2-5
CASRRGQLMETQYF
TGTGCCAGCAGAAGGGGACAGCTCATGGAGACCCAGTACTTC
>-|TRBV19|-|TRBJ1-5
CASSILDSNQPQHF
TGTGCCAGTAGTATTCTGGACAGCAATCAGCCCCAGCATTTT
>-|TRBV6-5|-|TRBJ2-7
CASSYSTVMAAYEQYF
TGTGCCAGCAGTTACTCGACAGTGATGGCCGCTTACGAGCAGTACTTC
>-|TRBV19|-|TRBJ2-5
CASNLQGGQETQYF
TGTGCCAGTAACCTACAGGGAGGCCAAGAGACCCAGTACTTC
>-|TRBV6-5|-|TRBJ1-5
CASRSGLRSNQPQHF
TGTGCCAGCAGGTCCGGACTGAGGTCCAATCAGCCCCAGCATTTT
>-|TRBV4-3|TRBD2|TRBJ2-4
CASSQDGTSGREAKNIQYF
TGCGCCAGCAGCCAAGATGGGACTAGCGGGAGGGAGGCCAAAAACATTCAGTACTTC
>-|TRBV10-1|-|TRBJ2-3
CASSVSSGRLADTQYF
TGCGCCAGCAGTGTGTCCTCAGGGAGGTTGGCAGATACGCAGTATTTT
>-|TRBV6-5|TRBD1|TRBJ1-2
CASSYGPDRRRAGYTF
TGTGCCAGCAGTTACGGCCCGGACAGGCGGAGGGCTGGCTACACCTTC
>-|TRBV5-1|-|TRBJ1-2
CASSLRKEEGYTF
TGCGCCAGCAGCTTGCGCAAGGAGGAAGGCTACACCTTC
>-|TRBV5-8|-|TRBJ1-4
CASSPGTPLNEKLFF
TGTGCCAGCAGCCCGGGGACCCCACTTAATGAAAAACTGTTTTTT